This T cell receptor (beta chain) was sequenced during a study of blood T cell repertoires in COVID-19. Germline CDR1 is SGHTA and CDR2 is FQGNSA. V lost 5 bases and J lost 4; bases outside the gene matches: 7. This CDR3 has 14 residues. Assay used: immunoSEQ multiplex PCR; TCRdb lists only in-frame clones, some missing. Altogether more than 150,000 clones are present, over 75% being singletons, with the ten largest covering 2.8%. The sample was peripheral blood. The chain uses TRBV7-2 and TRBJ2-7; 8 bases align to TRBD1. This TCR was recovered from a woman aged 80 or over with active or convalescent COVID-19. In nucleotides, the CDR3 is TGTGCCAGCAGCCTCGGACAGGGAACATACGAGCAGTACTTC. This sequence encodes CASSLGQGTYEQYF.